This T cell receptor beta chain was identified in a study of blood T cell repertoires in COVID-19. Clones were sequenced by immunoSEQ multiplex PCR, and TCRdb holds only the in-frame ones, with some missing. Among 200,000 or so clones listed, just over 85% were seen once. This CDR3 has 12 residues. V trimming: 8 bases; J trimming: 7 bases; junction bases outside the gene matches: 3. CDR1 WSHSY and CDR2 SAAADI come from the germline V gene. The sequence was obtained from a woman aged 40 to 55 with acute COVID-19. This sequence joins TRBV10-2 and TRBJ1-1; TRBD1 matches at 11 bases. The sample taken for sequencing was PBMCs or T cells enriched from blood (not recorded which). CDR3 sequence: CASGQGAGEAFF. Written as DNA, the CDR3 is TGCGCCAGCGGACAGGGGGCAGGTGAAGCTTTCTTT.